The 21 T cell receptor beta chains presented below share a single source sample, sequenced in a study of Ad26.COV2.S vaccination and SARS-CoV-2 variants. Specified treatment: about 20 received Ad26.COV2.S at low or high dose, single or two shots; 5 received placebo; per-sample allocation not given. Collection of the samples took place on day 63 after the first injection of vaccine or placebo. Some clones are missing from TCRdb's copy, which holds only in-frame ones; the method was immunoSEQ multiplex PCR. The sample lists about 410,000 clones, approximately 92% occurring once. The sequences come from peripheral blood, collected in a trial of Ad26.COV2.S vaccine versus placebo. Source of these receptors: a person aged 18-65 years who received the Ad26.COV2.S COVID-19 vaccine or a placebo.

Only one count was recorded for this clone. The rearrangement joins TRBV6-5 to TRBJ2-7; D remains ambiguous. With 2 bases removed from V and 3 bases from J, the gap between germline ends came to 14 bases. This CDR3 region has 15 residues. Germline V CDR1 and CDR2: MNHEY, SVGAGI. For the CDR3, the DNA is TGTGCCAGCAGTTACAGTTTCGCAGGAGACTACGAGCAGTACTTC. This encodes CASSYSFAGDYEQYF.

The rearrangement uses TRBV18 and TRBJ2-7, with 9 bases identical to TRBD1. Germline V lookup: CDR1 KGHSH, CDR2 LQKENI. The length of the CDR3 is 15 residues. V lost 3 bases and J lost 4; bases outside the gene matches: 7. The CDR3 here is CASSPPTGGGYEQYF. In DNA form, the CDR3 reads TGTGCCAGCTCACCTCCTACAGGGGGCGGTTACGAGCAGTACTTC.

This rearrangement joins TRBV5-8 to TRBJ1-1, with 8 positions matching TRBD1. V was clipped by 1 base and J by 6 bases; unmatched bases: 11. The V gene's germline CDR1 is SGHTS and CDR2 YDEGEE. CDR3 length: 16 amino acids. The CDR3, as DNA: TGTGCCAGCAGCTTGTGGACAGGGACAAGATTCGCTGAAGCTTTCTTT. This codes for CASSLWTGTRFAEAFF.

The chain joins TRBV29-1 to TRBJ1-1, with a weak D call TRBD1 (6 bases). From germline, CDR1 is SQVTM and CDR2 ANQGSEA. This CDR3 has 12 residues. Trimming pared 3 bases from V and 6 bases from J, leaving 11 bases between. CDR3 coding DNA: TGCAGCGTTGACCGGGGGGCGTCTGAAGCTTTCTTT. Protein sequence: CSVDRGASEAFF. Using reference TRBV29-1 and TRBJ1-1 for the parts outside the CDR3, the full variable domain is SAVISQKPSRDICQRGTSLTIQCQVDSQVTMMFWYRQQPGQSLTLIATANQGSEATYESGFVIDKFPISRPNLTFSTLTVSNMSPEDSSIYLCSVDRGASEAFFGQGTRLTVV.

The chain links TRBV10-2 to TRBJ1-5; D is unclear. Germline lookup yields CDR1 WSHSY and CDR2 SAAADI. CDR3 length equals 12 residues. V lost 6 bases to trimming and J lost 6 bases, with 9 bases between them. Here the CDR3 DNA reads TGCGCCAGCAGCCTCCCGTTTCAGCCCCAGCATTTT. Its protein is CASSLPFQPQHF.

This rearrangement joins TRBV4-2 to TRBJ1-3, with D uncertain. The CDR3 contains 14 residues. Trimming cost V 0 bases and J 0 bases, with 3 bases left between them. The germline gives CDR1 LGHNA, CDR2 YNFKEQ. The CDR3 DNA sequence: TGTGCCAGCAGCCAAGACGCCTCTGGAAACACCATATATTTT. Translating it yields CASSQDASGNTIYF.

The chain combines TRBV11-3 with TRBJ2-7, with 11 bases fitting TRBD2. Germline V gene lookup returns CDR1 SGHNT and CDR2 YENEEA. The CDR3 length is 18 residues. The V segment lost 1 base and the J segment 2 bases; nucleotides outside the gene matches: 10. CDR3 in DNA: TGTGCCAGCAGCTTAGTCAGACTAGCGGGGATTAAGGCCTACGAGCAGTACTTC. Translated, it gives CASSLVRLAGIKAYEQYF.

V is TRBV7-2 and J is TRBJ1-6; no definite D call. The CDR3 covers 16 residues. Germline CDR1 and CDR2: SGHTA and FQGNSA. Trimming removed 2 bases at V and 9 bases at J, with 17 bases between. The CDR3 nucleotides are TGTGCCAGCAGCTTACTCCGTGTCGATGCGGGTTCACCCCTCCACTTT. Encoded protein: CASSLLRVDAGSPLHF.

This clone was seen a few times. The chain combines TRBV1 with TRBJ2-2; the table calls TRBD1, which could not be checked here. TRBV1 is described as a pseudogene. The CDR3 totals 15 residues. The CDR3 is CTSSQGTERGGELFF. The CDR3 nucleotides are TGCACCAGCAGCCAAGGGACAGAAAGGGGCGGGGAGCTGTTTTTT.

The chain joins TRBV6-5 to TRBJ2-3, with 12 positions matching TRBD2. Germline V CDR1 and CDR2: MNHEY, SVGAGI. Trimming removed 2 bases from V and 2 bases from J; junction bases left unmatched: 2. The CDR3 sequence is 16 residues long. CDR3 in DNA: TGTGCCAGCAGTTACACTAGCGGGGGGACCACAGATACGCAGTATTTT. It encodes CASSYTSGGTTDTQYF.

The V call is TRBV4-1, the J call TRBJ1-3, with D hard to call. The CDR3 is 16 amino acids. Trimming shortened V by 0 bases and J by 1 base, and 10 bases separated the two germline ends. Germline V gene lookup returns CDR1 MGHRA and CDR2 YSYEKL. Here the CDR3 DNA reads TGCGCCAGCAGCCAAGATAGCGCTCGGTCTGGAAACACCATATATTTT. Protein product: CASSQDSARSGNTIYF.

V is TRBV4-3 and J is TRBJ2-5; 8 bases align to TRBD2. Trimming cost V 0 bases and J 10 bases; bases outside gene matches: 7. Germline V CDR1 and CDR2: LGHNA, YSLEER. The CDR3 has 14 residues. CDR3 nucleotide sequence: TGCGCCAGCAGCCAAGATCAGCGGGGGCCGTACCAGTACTTC. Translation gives CASSQDQRGPYQYF.

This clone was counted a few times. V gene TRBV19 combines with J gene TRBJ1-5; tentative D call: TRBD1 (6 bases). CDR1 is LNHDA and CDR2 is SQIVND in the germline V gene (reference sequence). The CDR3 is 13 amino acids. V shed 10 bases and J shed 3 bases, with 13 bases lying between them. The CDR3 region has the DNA TGTGCCACCACAGGGTTCCACAATCAGCCCCAGCATTTT. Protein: CATTGFHNQPQHF.

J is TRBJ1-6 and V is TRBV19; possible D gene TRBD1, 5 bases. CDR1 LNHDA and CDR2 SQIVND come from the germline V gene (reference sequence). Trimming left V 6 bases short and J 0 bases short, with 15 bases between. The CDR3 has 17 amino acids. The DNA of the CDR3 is TGTGCCAGTAGCCTTGGCGCAGGGAGCTCCTATAATTCACCCCTCCACTTT. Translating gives CASSLGAGSSYNSPLHF.

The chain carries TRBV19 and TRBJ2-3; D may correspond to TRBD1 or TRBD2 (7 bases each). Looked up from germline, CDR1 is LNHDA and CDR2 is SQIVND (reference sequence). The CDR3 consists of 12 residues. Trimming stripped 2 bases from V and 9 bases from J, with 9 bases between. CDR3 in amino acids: CASSIQGGTQYF. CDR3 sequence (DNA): TGTGCCAGTAGTATACAGGGGGGGACGCAGTATTTT.

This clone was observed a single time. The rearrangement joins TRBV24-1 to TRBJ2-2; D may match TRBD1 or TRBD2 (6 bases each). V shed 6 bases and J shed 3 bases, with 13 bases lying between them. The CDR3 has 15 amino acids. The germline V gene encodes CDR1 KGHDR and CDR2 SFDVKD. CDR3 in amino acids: CATSFGGLDTGELFF. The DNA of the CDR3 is TGTGCCACCAGTTTTGGGGGGCTCGACACCGGGGAGCTGTTTTTT.

Here the CDR3 reads CASSRGGPYEQYF. DNA of the CDR3: TGTGCCAGCAGCAGGGGGGGTCCCTACGAGCAGTACTTC. V gene TRBV7-9 combines with J gene TRBJ2-7, with D perhaps TRBD2 (7 bases). The CDR3 extends over 13 amino acids. Germline V gene sequence: CDR1 SEHNR, CDR2 FQNEAQ (reference sequence). Trimming took 5 bases from V and 2 from J, leaving 10 bases between them.

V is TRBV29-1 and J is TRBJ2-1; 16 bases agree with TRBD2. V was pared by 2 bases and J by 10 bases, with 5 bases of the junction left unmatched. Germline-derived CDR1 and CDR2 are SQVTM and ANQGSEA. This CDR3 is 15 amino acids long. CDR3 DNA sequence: TGCAGCGTTGAACCCGGGACTAGCGGGGGGGCGGAGCAGTTCTTC. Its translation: CSVEPGTSGGAEQFF.

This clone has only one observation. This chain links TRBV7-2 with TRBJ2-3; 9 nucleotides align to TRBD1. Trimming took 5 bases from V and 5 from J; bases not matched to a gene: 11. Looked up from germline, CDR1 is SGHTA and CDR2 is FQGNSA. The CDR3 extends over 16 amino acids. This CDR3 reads CASSRSQTGGGDTQYF. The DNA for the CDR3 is TGTGCCAGCAGCCGGTCCCAGACAGGGGGAGGAGATACGCAGTATTTT. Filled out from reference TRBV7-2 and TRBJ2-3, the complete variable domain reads GAGVSQSPSNKVTEKGKDVELRCDPISGHTALYWYRQSLGQGLEFLIYFQGNSAPDKSGLPSDRFSAERTGGSVSTLTIQRTQQEDSAVYLCASSRSQTGGGDTQYFGPGTRLTVL.

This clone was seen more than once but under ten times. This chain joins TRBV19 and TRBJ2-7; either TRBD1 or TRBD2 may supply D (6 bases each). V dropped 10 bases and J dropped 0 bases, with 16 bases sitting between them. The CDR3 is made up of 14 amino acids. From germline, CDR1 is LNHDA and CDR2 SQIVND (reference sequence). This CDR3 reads CATGRQEDSYEQYF. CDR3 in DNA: TGTGCCACCGGGAGACAGGAGGACTCCTACGAGCAGTACTTC.

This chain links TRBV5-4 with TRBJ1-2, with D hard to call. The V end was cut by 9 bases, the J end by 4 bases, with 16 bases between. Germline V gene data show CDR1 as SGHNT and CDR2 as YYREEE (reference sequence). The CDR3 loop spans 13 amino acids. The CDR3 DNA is TGTGCCACCGACTCGGGAAGCAGCTATGGCTACACCTTC. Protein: CATDSGSSYGYTF.